In this sample, the clone carrying this T cell receptor beta chain turned up a few times. This entry is derived from a study of blood T cell repertoires in COVID-19. Germline assignment: CDR1 SEHNR and CDR2 FQNEAQ (reference sequence). V trimming: 1 base; J trimming: 3 bases; junction bases outside the gene matches: 2. The CDR3 totals 15 residues. Assay used: immunoSEQ multiplex PCR; TCRdb lists only in-frame clones, some missing. The top ten hold 3% to 5% of the sample, which has more than 300,000 clones, 85% to 95% seen once. The sequence derives from a woman in her thirties who had been exposed to COVID-19. The sequencing input was PBMCs or T cells enriched from blood (not recorded which). This chain joins TRBV7-9 and TRBJ2-1, with TRBD1 matching 8 bases. The CDR3 nucleotides are TGTGCCAGCAGCTTAGATGGGACAGGCTACAATGAGCAGTTCTTC. Amino acids: CASSLDGTGYNEQFF.